This paragraph covers one T cell receptor (beta chain) sequence. Measured with immunoSEQ multiplex PCR; TCRdb has only the in-frame clones, and not every one. This table holds 90,000 to 150,000 clones, 85% to 90% found once. Blood got drawn at baseline, again on cycle 4 day 1, and then on cycle 7 day 1. The data were taken from a study of OX40 agonist ivuxolimab in advanced cancers. Overall study context: Dose-escalation patients suffered from hepatocellular carcinoma, melanoma, renal cell or head and neck cancer. Participants, roughly 81% male, averaged 60 years of age, ranging from about 20 to 79.

Germline V lookup: CDR1 MDHEN, CDR2 SYDVKM. Between the trimmed V and J ends, which lost 3 bases and 5 bases, there was a span of 13 bases. This CDR3 comprises 14 residues. The chain couples TRBV28 to TRBJ2-5, with D possibly TRBD1 on 6 matching bases. The sequenced sample was CD4+ or CD8+ T cells sorted from blood, obtained in a trial of the OX40 agonist ivuxolimab. This receptor was identified in an adult with an advanced solid tumor such as melanoma, head and neck, liver or kidney cancer. CDR3 nucleotide sequence: TGTGCCAGCAGTTTTATCCAGGGGTTGGAGACCCAGTACTTC. It is translated as CASSFIQGLETQYF.